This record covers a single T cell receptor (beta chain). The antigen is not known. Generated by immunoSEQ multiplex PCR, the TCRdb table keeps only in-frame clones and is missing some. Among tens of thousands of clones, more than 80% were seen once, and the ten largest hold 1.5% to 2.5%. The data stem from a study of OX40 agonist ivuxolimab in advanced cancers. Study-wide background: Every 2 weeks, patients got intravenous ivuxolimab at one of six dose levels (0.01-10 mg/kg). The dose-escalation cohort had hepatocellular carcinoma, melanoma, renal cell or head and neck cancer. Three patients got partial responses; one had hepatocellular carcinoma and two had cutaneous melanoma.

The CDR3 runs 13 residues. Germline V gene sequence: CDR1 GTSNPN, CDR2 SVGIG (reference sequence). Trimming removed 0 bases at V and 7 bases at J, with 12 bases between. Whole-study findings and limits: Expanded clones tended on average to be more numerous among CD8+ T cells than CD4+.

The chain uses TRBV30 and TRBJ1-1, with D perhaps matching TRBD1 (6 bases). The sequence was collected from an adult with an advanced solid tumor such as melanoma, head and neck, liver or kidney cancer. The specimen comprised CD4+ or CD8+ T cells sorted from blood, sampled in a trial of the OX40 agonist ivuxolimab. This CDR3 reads CAWSVDGGGEAFF. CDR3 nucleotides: TGTGCCTGGAGTGTGGATGGGGGCGGTGAAGCTTTCTTT.